A single TCR beta chain is shown here with its context. Antigen unknown. Time point of the sample: pre-treatment sample, taken before nivolumab and TIL therapy. This record belongs to a study of TIL therapy for anti-PD-1-resistant metastatic lung cancer. About the research overall: Patients then received nivolumab; progressors got lymphodepletion, TIL and IL-2. Tumors carried a median 1.5 non-synonymous mutations per megabase. General study points: Patients were highly selected, enriched for treatment-naive, never-smoker and oncogene-addicted cases.

The libraries were made with immunoSEQ v3. Survey-level samples got approximately 2.1 million read pairs; deep-level samples got roughly 4.5-6 million. Assay used: immunoSEQ multiplex PCR; TCRdb lists only in-frame clones, some missing. This repertoire shows approximately 45,000 clones, 70% to 85% found once; its top ten account for around 15%. The CDR3 covers 15 residues. Germline V lookup: CDR1 MDHEN, CDR2 SYDVKM. V trimming: 5 bases; J trimming: 7 bases; junction bases outside the gene matches: 10. The clonotype originates from an older man with non-small cell lung cancer. This material consisted of blood, taken at baseline. This chain joins TRBV28 and TRBJ1-4, with 7 positions matching TRBD1. CDR3 protein: CASSRPGTDSEKLFF. The CDR3 bases are TGTGCCAGCAGTCGCCCCGGGACAGACAGTGAAAAACTGTTTTTT.